This note documents a single T cell receptor beta chain sequence. The antigen is not known. The data originate from a study of cytomegalovirus exposure and HLA in healthy donors. Whole-study context: In an early release, HLA-typed donors contributed 90 million or so unique TCR sequences. Overall study findings and caveats: No immune exposure information besides CMV serostatus was available.

Both 60 Vbeta primers and 13 Jbeta primers went into the PCR. TCRdb's copy holds only in-frame clones and misses some; the assay was immunoSEQ multiplex PCR. The sample contains some 150,000 clones, roughly 79% of which appear only once. The origin of this receptor is a man younger than 40 in good health and CMV-seropositive. Sequencing was done on a sample of PBMCs.

The CDR3 protein is CASSLSQIAETQYF. The CDR3 region has the DNA TGTGCCAGCAGTTTATCCCAAATTGCGGAGACCCAGTACTTC. This chain links TRBV27 with TRBJ2-5; no clear D. Germline V gene data show CDR1 as MNHEY and CDR2 as SMNVEV (reference sequence). V was pared by 0 bases and J by 5 bases, with 10 bases between. The CDR3 is 14 residues long.